Presented here are 31 T cell receptor beta chains from one specimen sequenced in a study of molecular identifiers for immune sequencing clone quantification. TCRdb called the PCR reads again in MiXCR, with one record for every CDR3 protein. The repertoire includes about 510,000 distinct CDR3 sequences, roughly 26% of them detected once, and roughly 0.77% sits in the top ten. Sample: naive CD8+ T cells from blood, with Jurkat cell RNA spiked in. Subset denoted: FACS-sorted CD8+CD4-CCR7+CD45RA+ naive T cells. The receptors derive from a human donor in good health. Some libraries in this study had Jurkat cell RNA spiked in.

This clonotype was detected a few times. J is TRBJ2-7 and V is TRBV6-1, with 10 bases aligning to TRBD2. CDR1 MNHNS and CDR2 SASEGT come from the germline V gene. The CDR3 is 15 amino acids. The trim removed 1 base at V and 3 bases at J, leaving 3 bases unmatched. CDR3 region: CASSEERGGLYEQYF. The CDR3 nucleotides read TGTGCCAGCAGTGAAGAGCGGGGGGGCCTCTACGAGCAGTACTTC.

This rearrangement joins TRBV11-2 to TRBJ2-3; the D is unclear. The V gene's germline CDR1 is SGHAT and CDR2 FQNNGV. Trimming left V 1 base short and J 9 bases short, with 8 bases between. The CDR3 has 12 amino acids. CDR3 nucleotides: TGTGCCAGCAGCTTAGGTGACGAAACGCAGTATTTT. This translates into CASSLGDETQYF.

The chain recombines TRBV4-3 with TRBJ2-7; TRBD2 matches 10 bases. CDR3 length: 18 residues. The V and J ends lost 6 bases and 3 bases, in that order; junction bases with no gene match: 17. Germline lookup yields CDR1 LGHNA and CDR2 YSLEER. CDR3 nucleotide sequence: TGCGCCAGCAGTCACCAAGCCCCGCGAGGACTAGCGGTCTACGAGCAGTACTTC. Its protein is CASSHQAPRGLAVYEQYF.

In its sample, this clonotype was seen many times. The gene calls are TRBV9 and TRBJ2-7; the D gene could be TRBD1 or TRBD2 (5 bases each). CDR3 size: 16 residues. The germline CDR1 and CDR2 sequences are SGDLS and YYNGEE. Trimming cost V 4 bases and J 0 bases, with 17 bases left between them. The CDR3 loop reads CASSFLPGTSSYEQYF. For the CDR3, the DNA is TGTGCCAGCAGCTTTCTCCCCGGGACGTCCTCCTACGAGCAGTACTTC.

The chain carries TRBV7-9 and TRBJ2-1; D ambiguous. The germline V and J ends were trimmed by 5 bases and 10 bases, with 15 bases remaining between them. CDR1 and CDR2 (germline): SEHNR, FQNEAQ (reference sequence). CDR3 length: 13 residues. CDR3 amino acids: CASSRPGGVEQFF. The CDR3 DNA follows: TGTGCCAGCAGCCGCCCAGGTGGGGTGGAGCAGTTCTTC.

This sequence joins TRBV7-8 and TRBJ2-5; 9 bases fit TRBD2. The CDR3 totals 16 residues. V gave up 4 bases and J gave up 3 bases; unmatched junction bases: 9. CDR1 and CDR2 from the germline V gene are SGHVS and FQNEAQ. The CDR3 protein is CASSSLSGGPKETQYF. CDR3 bases: TGTGCCAGCAGCTCACTGAGCGGGGGGCCAAAAGAGACCCAGTACTTC.

Turning to this clonotype: With a much larger clone just one base away, this may be a read error. The V gene is TRBV27, the J gene TRBJ2-3; TRBD2 matches 10 bases. Germline V gene lookup returns CDR1 MNHEY and CDR2 SMNVEV (reference sequence). Trimming cost V 3 bases and J 4 bases; bases outside gene matches: 10. This CDR3 is built from 17 residues. The CDR3 sequence is CASSLILVAGGADTQYF. In DNA form, the CDR3 reads TGTGCCAGCAGTTTGATTTTAGTAGCGGGAGGCGCAGATACGCAGTATTTT.

In this sample, this clonotype turned up many times. V usage is TRBV27 and J usage is TRBJ1-1, with TRBD1 matching over 10 bases. This CDR3 has 12 amino acids. Germline V gives CDR1 MNHEY, CDR2 SMNVEV (reference sequence). V shed 6 bases, J shed 8 bases, and the junction held 3 bases outside the gene matches. The CDR3 is CASRGQGLEAFF. Here the CDR3 DNA reads TGTGCCAGCAGGGGACAGGGGTTGGAAGCTTTCTTT.

The chain has TRBV5-6 and TRBJ2-1; D perhaps matches TRBD2 (5 bases). Looked up from germline, CDR1 is SGHDT and CDR2 is YYEEEE. The CDR3 consists of 16 residues. Trimming pared 4 bases from V and 0 bases from J, leaving 14 bases between. CDR3 DNA sequence: TGTGCCAGCAGCGTGATCTATGGGAGCTCCTACAATGAGCAGTTCTTC. This gives the protein CASSVIYGSSYNEQFF.

A remark on this clonotype: A much larger clonotype is one base distant, so this may be a read error. The V call is TRBV12-3 or TRBV12-4, the J call TRBJ1-1; D is ambiguous. The V end lost 4 bases, the J end lost 0 bases, and 12 bases lay between the germline ends. The CDR3 has 15 residues. The DNA of the CDR3 is TGTGCCAGCAGTTGGGGTGACGAGTTGAACACTGAAGCTTTCTTT. Protein product: CASSWGDELNTEAFF.

This clonotype showed up just a few times. V usage is TRBV11-2 and J usage is TRBJ1-6; no firm D call. The CDR3 has 12 residues. Germline V gene lookup returns CDR1 SGHAT and CDR2 FQNNGV. The V and J ends lost 3 bases and 7 bases respectively, with 4 bases between them. CDR3 region: CASSFWNSPLHF. CDR3 in DNA: TGTGCCAGCAGCTTTTGGAATTCACCCCTCCACTTT.

In regard to this clonotype: With a much larger clone just one base away, this may be a read error. The chain employs TRBV5-1 and TRBJ2-3; the D is unclear. The CDR3 loop spans 15 amino acids. CDR1 and CDR2 from the germline V gene are SGHRS and YFSETQ. The CDR3 loop is CASSRVGEITDKQYF. In DNA form, the CDR3 reads TGCGCCAGCAGCCGGGTAGGAGAGATAACAGATAAGCAGTATTTT.

This clonotype occurred many times. The CDR3 DNA reads TGTGCCAGCAGCCCGGGACGGACCTACGAGCAGTACTTC. Protein sequence: CASSPGRTYEQYF. This sequence joins TRBV19 and TRBJ2-7; D may correspond to TRBD1 or TRBD2 (5 bases each). Germline CDR1 and CDR2: LNHDA and SQIVND (reference sequence). There are 13 residues in the CDR3. Trimming removed 9 bases at V and 2 bases at J, with 14 bases between.

This clonotype has only a few counts. The V and J genes are TRBV19 and TRBJ2-3; D ambiguous. There are 16 residues in the CDR3. The V end lost 3 bases, the J end lost 2 bases, and 15 bases lay between the germline ends. The V gene's germline CDR1 is LNHDA and CDR2 SQIVND (reference sequence). The CDR3 loop reads CASSIPTVESTDTQYF. In nucleotides, the CDR3 is TGTGCCAGTAGTATTCCTACGGTCGAGTCCACAGATACGCAGTATTTT.

The V call is TRBV12-3 or TRBV12-4, the J call TRBJ2-3; TRBD2 matches at 11 bases. Trimming at V came to 3 bases and at J to 5 bases, leaving 13 bases not matched to a gene. CDR3 length: 18 residues. The CDR3 spells CASSFVAGGPLQGDTQYF. CDR3 in DNA: TGTGCCAGCAGTTTTGTAGCGGGGGGGCCTCTACAAGGAGATACGCAGTATTTT.

The chain is built from TRBV24-1 and TRBJ1-1; no definite D call. V lost 8 bases and J lost 3, with 9 bases in between. CDR1 is KGHDR and CDR2 is SFDVKD in the germline V gene. This CDR3 is 12 amino acids long. The CDR3 region is CATMGVDTEAFF. CDR3 nucleotides: TGTGCCACCATGGGTGTGGACACTGAAGCTTTCTTT.

The chain uses TRBV12-3 or TRBV12-4 and TRBJ2-1; D may match TRBD1 or TRBD2 (5 bases each). With 5 bases removed from V and 0 bases from J, the gap between germline ends came to 14 bases. The CDR3 sequence is 16 residues long. The CDR3 nucleotides are TGTGCCAGCAGTCCCCGTGAGGGGACCTCCTACAATGAGCAGTTCTTC. Its protein is CASSPREGTSYNEQFF.

The CDR3 nucleotides read TGCAGTGCCCCTGCGACCCTTTCCTCCTACAATGAGCAGTTCTTC. This sequence encodes CSAPATLSSYNEQFF. The chain joins TRBV20-1 to TRBJ2-1; D gene ambiguous. Between the trimmed V and J ends, which lost 6 bases and 0 bases, there was a span of 15 bases. CDR1 is DFQATT, CDR2 SNEGSKA, per germline (reference sequence). This CDR3 has 15 amino acids.

About this clonotype: The junction shows a germline mismatch at one end, possibly a read error. This chain joins TRBV7-6 and TRBJ2-5; 11 bases agree with TRBD2. Germline-derived CDR1 and CDR2 are SGHVS and FNYEAQ. This CDR3 contains 18 residues. The CDR3 region is CASSLVLAGGYFQEPQYF. The CDR3 DNA follows: TGTGCCAGCAGCTTAGTGCTAGCGGGGGGCTACTTCCAAGAGCCCCAGTACTTC.

On this clonotype itself: A much bigger clone sits one base away, suggesting this may be a read error. This chain connects TRBV7-6 to TRBJ2-3; D is uncertain. Trimming removed 5 bases at V and 0 bases at J, with 12 bases between. Per the germline V gene, CDR1 is SGHVS and CDR2 is FNYEAQ. The CDR3 runs 15 residues. CDR3 sequence reads: CASSRTSASTDTQYF. As DNA, the CDR3 is TGTGCCAGCAGCCGGACCAGCGCTAGCACAGATACGCAGTATTTT.

This clonotype appeared a few times. The chain recombines TRBV3-1 with TRBJ2-3; 9 nucleotides line up with TRBD2. Germline V gene lookup returns CDR1 LGHDT and CDR2 YNNKEL (reference sequence). The CDR3 sequence is 17 residues long. V trimming: 0 bases; J trimming: 3 bases; junction bases outside the gene matches: 7. CDR3 sequence (DNA): TGTGCCAGCAGCCAAGATCTACTAGCGGGTTCAACAGATACGCAGTATTTT. Its translation is CASSQDLLAGSTDTQYF.

In its sample, this clonotype was seen many times. The rearrangement links TRBV29-1 to TRBJ2-7; TRBD2 matches 14 bases. The germline V gene has CDR1 SQVTM and CDR2 ANQGSEA. This CDR3 has 17 residues. V gave up 0 bases and J gave up 2 bases; unmatched junction bases: 6. CDR3: CSVEEGTSGSGAYEQYF. CDR3 nucleotide sequence: TGCAGCGTTGAAGAAGGGACTAGCGGGAGTGGAGCCTACGAGCAGTACTTC.

This clonotype was seen only a few times. This chain links TRBV7-2 with TRBJ2-7; D unresolved. The CDR3 is 14 amino acids. Germline assignment: CDR1 SGHTA and CDR2 FQGNSA. V lost 1 base and J 7 bases, leaving 14 bases between the germline ends. The DNA for the CDR3 is TGTGCCAGCAGCTTAGATCTTACTTTGGGGGAGCAGTACTTC. Its protein product is CASSLDLTLGEQYF.

This clonotype was detected ten times or more. The CDR3 is CASSSRTSGSVYTQYF. Here the CDR3 DNA reads TGTGCCAGCAGTTCCCGTACTAGCGGGAGCGTATATACGCAGTATTTT. This chain connects TRBV7-6 to TRBJ2-3, with TRBD2 matching over 11 bases. V dropped 6 bases and J dropped 7; count of bases not matched to a gene: 12. CDR1 and CDR2 (germline): SGHVS, FNYEAQ. The CDR3 spans 16 residues.

V gene TRBV6-2 or TRBV6-3 combines with J gene TRBJ1-1; the D gene is possibly TRBD1 (6 bases). Germline values: CDR1 MNHEY, CDR2 SVGEGT. Trimming removed 2 bases from V and 1 base from J, with 8 bases in between. This CDR3 comprises 14 residues. As DNA, the CDR3 is TGTGCCAGCAGTTACGGGACACGGAACACTGAAGCTTTCTTT. This encodes CASSYGTRNTEAFF.

The V and J genes are TRBV10-3 and TRBJ2-3; TRBD1 or TRBD2 may be the D gene (6 bases each). V shed 3 bases and J shed 3 bases, with 19 bases lying between them. The germline CDR1 and CDR2 sequences are ENHRY and SYGVKD. CDR3 size: 17 residues. CDR3 region: CAISDPEGGVGTDTQYF. As DNA, the CDR3 is TGTGCCATCAGTGACCCTGAGGGGGGAGTCGGTACAGATACGCAGTATTTT.

The V gene is TRBV5-6, the J gene TRBJ2-7; D uncertain. Trimming shortened V by 2 bases and J by 0 bases, and 9 bases separated the two germline ends. The CDR3 runs to 14 residues. Germline V CDR1 and CDR2: SGHDT, YYEEEE. The CDR3: CASSFYTHSYEQYF. CDR3 coding DNA: TGTGCCAGCAGCTTTTACACCCACTCCTACGAGCAGTACTTC.

This clonotype was seen once. Just one base apart from a much larger clone, this may be a read error. The chain recombines TRBV20-1 with TRBJ2-7; D is tentatively TRBD1 or TRBD2 (6 bases each). CDR1 and CDR2 (germline): DFQATT, SNEGSKA (reference sequence). The V and J ends lost 1 base and 12 bases respectively, with 19 bases between them. This CDR3 is 13 amino acids long. The CDR3 region is CSARGFKLGGTYF. The CDR3 region has the DNA TGCAGTGCTAGAGGTTTTAAGTTAGGGGGGACGTACTTC.

This clonotype was recorded many times. The genes are TRBV29-1 and TRBJ2-2; no reliable D call. Trimming stripped 6 bases from V and 0 bases from J, with 8 bases between. This CDR3 spans 13 amino acids. Germline lookup yields CDR1 SQVTM and CDR2 ANQGSEA. CDR3 DNA sequence: TGCAGCGTGCAGGTTTCGAACACCGGGGAGCTGTTTTTT. This gives the protein CSVQVSNTGELFF.

This clonotype has only a few counts. The V gene is TRBV13, the J gene TRBJ2-3; the D gene is possibly TRBD2 (5 bases). Per germline, CDR1 PRHDT and CDR2 FYEKMQ (reference sequence). Trimming stripped 1 base from V and 3 bases from J, with 17 bases between. The CDR3 contains 17 residues. Here the CDR3 reads CASSLAQRTDYTDTQYF. The CDR3 DNA sequence: TGTGCCAGCAGCTTAGCCCAAAGGACTGACTATACAGATACGCAGTATTTT.

The sample holds many counts of this clonotype. The chain has TRBV7-2 and TRBJ2-7; D could derive from TRBD1 or TRBD2 (5 bases each). CDR1 is SGHTA and CDR2 is FQGNSA in the germline V gene. V dropped 2 bases and J dropped 0 bases, with 11 bases sitting between them. This CDR3 contains 15 residues. The CDR3 is CASSLTEGLSYEQYF. The DNA for the CDR3 is TGTGCCAGCAGCTTAACAGAGGGGCTCTCCTACGAGCAGTACTTC.